This TCR beta chain was found in a study of human T cells and chemical hapten exposure. Across the whole study: 0.01% DPC was applied to the upper back in patch tests, which were read at 6 days.

This clonotype was found a few times. Time point here: pre-sensitization, week 0. Treatment here: therapeutic diphenylcyclopropenone sensitization with weekly scalp DPC. Researchers extracted total RNA from unfractionated whole blood. TCRdb processed the RACE reads anew with MiXCR; each CDR3 protein has one entry. The sample shows roughly 260,000 distinct CDR3 sequences, about 9% of them seen only once. The sequence was collected from a woman aged 40 to 50 with alopecia areata. Some clones in this sample may be carry-over from other donors' samples. The starting material was whole blood, obtained in connection with sensitization to the hapten diphenylcyclopropenone (DPC).

The CDR3 is CASRGYLTGEAFF. The CDR3 coding sequence is TGTGCCAGCAGAGGATATTTGACAGGGGAAGCTTTCTTT. The V and J genes are TRBV7-2 and TRBJ1-1; 7 bases fit TRBD1. The V and J ends lost 6 bases and 8 bases, in that order; junction bases with no gene match: 9. CDR3 length: 13 residues. Germline V gives CDR1 SGHTA, CDR2 FQGNSA.